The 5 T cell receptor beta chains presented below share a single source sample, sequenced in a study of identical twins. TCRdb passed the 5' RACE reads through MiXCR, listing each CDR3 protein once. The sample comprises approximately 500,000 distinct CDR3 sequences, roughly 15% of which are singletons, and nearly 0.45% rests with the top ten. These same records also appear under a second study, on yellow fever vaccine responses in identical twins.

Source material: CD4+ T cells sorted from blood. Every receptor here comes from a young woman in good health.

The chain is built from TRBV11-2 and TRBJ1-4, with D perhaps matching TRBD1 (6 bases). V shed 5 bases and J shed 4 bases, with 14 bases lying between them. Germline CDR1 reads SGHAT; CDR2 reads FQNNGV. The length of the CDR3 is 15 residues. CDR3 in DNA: TGTGCCAGCAGCCCCCGGACAGATCTTAATGAAAAACTGTTTTTT. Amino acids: CASSPRTDLNEKLFF. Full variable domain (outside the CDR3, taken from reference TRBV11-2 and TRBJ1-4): EAGVAQSPRYKIIEKRQSVAFWCNPISGHATLYWYQQILGQGPKLLIQFQNNGVVDDSQLPKDRFSAERLKGVDSTLKIQPAKLEDSAVYLCASSPRTDLNEKLFFGSGTQLSVL.

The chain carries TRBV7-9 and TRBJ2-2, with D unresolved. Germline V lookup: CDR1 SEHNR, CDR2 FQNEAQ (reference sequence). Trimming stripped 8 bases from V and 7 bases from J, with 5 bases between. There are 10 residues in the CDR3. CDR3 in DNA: TGTGCCAGCGGGATCGGGGAGCTGTTTTTT. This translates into CASGIGELFF.

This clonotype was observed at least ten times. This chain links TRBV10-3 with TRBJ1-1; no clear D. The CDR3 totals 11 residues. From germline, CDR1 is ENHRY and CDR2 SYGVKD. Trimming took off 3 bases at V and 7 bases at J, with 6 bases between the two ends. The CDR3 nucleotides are TGTGCCATCAGTGACAGTATTGAAGCTTTCTTT. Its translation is CAISDSIEAFF.

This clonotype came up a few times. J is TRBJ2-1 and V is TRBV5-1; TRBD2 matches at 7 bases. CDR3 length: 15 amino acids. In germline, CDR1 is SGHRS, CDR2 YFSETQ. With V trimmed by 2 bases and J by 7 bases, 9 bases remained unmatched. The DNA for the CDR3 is TGCGCCAGCAGCTTAGGAGCGGGGAAAATAAATGAGCAGTTCTTC. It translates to CASSLGAGKINEQFF.

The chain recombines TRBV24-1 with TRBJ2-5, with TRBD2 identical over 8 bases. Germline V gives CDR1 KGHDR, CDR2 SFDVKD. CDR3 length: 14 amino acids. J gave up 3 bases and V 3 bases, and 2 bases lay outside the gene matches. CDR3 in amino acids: CATSDSGRKETQYF. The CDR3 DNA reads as TGTGCCACCAGTGATAGCGGGAGAAAAGAGACCCAGTACTTC.